This TCR beta chain was identified in a study of blood T cells in healthy people across ages. Through a sample-barcoded 5' primer and a J-beta primer mix, a second PCR was run for roughly 7 to 12 cycles. Each of the cDNA molecules was tagged by a template-switch adaptor with 12 random nucleotides. TCRdb called the 5' RACE reads again in MiXCR, with one record for every CDR3 protein. The profile shows 590,000 or so distinct CDR3 sequences, roughly 31% of them singletons. General study points: Higher diversity and more naive CD4+ cells were features of long-lived donors, compared to aged donors.

A minimum of 5.5 micrograms of total RNA was extracted per sample. This clonotype came up many times. What it recognizes is unknown. Trimming took off 6 bases at V and 3 bases at J, with 9 bases between the two ends. The germline V gene encodes CDR1 MNHEY and CDR2 SMNVEV (reference sequence). CDR3 size: 12 residues. This TCR was recovered from a woman of 80 years or more in good health. The V call is TRBV27, the J call TRBJ2-7; D is possibly TRBD2 (6 bases). The sample consisted of blood. CDR3 sequence reads: CASRGLDYEQYF. CDR3 nucleotide sequence: TGTGCCAGCAGGGGACTCGACTACGAGCAGTACTTC.